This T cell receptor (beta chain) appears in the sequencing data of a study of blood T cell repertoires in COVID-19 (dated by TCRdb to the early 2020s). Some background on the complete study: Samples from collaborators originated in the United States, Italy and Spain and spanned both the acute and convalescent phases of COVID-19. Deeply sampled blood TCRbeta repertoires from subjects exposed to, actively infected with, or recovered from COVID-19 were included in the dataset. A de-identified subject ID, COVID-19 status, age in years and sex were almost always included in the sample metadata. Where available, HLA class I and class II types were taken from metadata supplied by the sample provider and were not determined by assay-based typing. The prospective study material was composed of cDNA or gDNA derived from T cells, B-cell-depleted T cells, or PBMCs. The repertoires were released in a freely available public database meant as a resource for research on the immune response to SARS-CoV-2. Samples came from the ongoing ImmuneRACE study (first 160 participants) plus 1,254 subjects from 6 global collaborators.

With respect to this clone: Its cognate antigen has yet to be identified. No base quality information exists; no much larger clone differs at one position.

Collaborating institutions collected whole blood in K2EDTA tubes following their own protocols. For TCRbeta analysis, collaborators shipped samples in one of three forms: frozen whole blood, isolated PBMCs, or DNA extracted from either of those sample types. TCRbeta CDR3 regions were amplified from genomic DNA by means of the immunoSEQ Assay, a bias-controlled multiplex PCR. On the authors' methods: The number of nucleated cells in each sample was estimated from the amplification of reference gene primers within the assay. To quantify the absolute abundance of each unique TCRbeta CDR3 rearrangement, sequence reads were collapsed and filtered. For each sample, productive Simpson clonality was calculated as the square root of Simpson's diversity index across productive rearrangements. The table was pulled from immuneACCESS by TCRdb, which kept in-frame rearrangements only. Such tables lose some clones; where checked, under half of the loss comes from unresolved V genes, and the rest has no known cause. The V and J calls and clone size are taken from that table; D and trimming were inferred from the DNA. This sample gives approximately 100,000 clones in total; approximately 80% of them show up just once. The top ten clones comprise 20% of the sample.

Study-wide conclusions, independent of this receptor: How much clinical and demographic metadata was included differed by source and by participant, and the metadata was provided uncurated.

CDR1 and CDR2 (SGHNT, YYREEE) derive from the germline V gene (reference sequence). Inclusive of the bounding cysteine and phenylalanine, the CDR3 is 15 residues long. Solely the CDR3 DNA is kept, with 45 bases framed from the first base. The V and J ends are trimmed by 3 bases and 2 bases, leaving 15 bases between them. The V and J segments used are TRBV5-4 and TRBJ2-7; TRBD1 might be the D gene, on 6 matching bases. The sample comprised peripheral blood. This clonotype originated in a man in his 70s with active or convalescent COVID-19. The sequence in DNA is TGTGCCAGCAGCTCCCCCCCAGGGGCGACCTACGAGCAGTACTTC. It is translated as CASSSPPGATYEQYF.